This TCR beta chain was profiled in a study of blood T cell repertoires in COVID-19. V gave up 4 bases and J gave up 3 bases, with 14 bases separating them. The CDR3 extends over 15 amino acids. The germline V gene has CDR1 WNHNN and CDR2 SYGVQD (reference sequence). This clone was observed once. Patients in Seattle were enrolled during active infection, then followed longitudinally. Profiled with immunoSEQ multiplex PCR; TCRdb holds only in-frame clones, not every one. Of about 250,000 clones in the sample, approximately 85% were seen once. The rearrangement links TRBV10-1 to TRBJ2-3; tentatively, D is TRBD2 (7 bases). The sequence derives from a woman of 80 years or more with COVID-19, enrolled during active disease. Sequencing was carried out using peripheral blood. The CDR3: CASSGGGRDTDTQYF. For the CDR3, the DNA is TGCGCCAGCAGTGGGGGGGGCCGAGATACAGATACGCAGTATTTT.